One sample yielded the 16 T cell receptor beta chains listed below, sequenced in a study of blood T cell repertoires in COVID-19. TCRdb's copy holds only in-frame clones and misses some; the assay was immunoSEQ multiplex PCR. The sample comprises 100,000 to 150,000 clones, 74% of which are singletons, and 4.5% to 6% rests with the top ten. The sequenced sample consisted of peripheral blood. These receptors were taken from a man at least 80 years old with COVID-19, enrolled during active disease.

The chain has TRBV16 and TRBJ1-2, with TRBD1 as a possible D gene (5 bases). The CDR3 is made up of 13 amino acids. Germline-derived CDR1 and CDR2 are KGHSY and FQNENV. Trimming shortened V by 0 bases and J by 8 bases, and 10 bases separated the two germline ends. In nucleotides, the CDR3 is TGTGCCAGCAGCCAATCCACAGGTGGAGGCTACACCTTC. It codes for CASSQSTGGGYTF.

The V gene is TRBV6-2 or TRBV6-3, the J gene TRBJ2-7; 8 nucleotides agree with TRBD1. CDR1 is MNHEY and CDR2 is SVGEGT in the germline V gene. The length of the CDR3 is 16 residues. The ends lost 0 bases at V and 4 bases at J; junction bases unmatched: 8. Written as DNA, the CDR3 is TGTGCCAGCAGTTACTCCGGCACAGGGGGGAGGTACGAGCAGTACTTC. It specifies CASSYSGTGGRYEQYF.

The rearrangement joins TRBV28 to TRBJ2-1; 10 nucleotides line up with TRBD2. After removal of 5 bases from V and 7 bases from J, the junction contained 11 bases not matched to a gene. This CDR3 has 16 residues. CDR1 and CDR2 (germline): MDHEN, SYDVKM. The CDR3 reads CASSGAGAGGKNEQFF. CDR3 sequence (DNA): TGTGCCAGCAGTGGTGCGGGAGCGGGAGGGAAGAATGAGCAGTTCTTC.

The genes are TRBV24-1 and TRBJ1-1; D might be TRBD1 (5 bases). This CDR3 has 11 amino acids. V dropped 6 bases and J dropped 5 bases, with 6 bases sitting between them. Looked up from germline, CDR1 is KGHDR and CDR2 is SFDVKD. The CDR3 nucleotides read TGTGCCACCAGTCACAGGACTGAAGCTTTCTTT. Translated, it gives CATSHRTEAFF.

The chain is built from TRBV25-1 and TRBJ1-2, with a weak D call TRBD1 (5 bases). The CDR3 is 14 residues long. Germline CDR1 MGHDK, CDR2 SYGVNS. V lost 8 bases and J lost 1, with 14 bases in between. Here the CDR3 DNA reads TGTGCCAGCTCTGACAGCACGATTAACTATGGCTACACCTTC. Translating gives CASSDSTINYGYTF.

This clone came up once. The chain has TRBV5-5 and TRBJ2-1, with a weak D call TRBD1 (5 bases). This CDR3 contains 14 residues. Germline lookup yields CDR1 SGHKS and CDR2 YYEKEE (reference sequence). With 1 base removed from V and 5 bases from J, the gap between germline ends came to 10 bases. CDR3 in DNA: TGTGCCAGCAGCTTGCCAGGGCCAAACAATGAGCAGTTCTTC. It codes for CASSLPGPNNEQFF.

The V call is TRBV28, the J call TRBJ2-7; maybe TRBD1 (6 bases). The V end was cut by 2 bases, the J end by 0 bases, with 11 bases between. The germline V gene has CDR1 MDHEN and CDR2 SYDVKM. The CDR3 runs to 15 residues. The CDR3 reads CASSLGQISSYEQYF. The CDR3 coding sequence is TGTGCCAGCAGTTTAGGACAGATAAGCTCCTACGAGCAGTACTTC.

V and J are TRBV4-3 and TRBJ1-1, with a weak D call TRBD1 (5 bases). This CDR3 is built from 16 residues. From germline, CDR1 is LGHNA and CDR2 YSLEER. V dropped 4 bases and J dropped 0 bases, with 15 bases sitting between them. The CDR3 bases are TGCGCCAGCAGCCCCTCGACAGAGCGCATGAACACTGAAGCTTTCTTT. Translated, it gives CASSPSTERMNTEAFF.

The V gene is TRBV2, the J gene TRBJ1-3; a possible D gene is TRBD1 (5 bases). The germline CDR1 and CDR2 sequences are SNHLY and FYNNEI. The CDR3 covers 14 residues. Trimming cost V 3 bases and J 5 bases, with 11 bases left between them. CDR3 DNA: TGTGCCAGCAGTGATTGGGGCCAACGAAACACCATATATTTT. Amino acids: CASSDWGQRNTIYF.

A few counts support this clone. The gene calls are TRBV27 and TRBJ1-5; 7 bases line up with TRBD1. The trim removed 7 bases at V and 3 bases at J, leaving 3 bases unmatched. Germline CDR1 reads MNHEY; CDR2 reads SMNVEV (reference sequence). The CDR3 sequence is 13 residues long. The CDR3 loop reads CASTTGVNQPQHF. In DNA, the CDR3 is TGTGCCAGCACCACAGGGGTCAATCAGCCCCAGCATTTT.

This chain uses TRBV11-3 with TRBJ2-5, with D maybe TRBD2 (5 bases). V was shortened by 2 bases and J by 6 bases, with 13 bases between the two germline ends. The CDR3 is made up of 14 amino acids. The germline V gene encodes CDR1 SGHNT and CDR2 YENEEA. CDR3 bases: TGTGCCAGCAGCTTAACAGCGGCCCCCCAGACCCAGTACTTC. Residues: CASSLTAAPQTQYF.

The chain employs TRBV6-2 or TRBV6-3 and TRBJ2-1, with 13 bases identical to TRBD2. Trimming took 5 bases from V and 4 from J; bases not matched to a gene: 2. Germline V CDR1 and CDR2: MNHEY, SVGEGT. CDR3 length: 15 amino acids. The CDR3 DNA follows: TGTGCCAGCAGTCTACTAGCGGGAGGGTACAATGAGCAGTTCTTC. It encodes CASSLLAGGYNEQFF.

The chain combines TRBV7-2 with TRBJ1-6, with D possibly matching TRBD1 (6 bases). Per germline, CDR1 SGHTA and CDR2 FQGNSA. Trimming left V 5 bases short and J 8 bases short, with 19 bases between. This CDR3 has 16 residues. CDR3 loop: CASSLVTGNPYSPLHF. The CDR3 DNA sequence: TGTGCCAGCAGCCTAGTAACAGGGAACCCCTATTCACCCCTCCACTTT.

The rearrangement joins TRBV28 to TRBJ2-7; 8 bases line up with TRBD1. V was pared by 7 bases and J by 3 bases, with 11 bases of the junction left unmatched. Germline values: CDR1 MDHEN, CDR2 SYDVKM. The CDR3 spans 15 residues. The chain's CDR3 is CASNSPTGVFYEQYF. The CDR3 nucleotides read TGTGCCAGCAATTCTCCGACAGGGGTATTCTACGAGCAGTACTTC.

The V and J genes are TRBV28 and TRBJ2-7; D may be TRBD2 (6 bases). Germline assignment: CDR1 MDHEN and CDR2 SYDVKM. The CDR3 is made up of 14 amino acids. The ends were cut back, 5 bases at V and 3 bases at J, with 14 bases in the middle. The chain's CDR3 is CASSAGLLGYEQYF. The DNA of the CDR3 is TGTGCCAGCAGTGCAGGACTATTGGGCTACGAGCAGTACTTC.

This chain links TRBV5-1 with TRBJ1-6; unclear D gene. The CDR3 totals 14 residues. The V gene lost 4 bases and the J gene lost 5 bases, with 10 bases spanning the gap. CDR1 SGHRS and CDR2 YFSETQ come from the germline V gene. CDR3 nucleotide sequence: TGCGCCAGCAGCCTAGGTTACGATAATTCACCCCTCCACTTT. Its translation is CASSLGYDNSPLHF. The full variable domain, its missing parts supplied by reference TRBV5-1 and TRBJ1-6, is KAGVTQTPRYLIKTRGQQVTLSCSPISGHRSVSWYQQTPGQGLQFLFEYFSETQRNKGNFPGRFSGRQFSNSRSEMNVSTLELGDSALYLCASSLGYDNSPLHFGNGTRLTVT.